The 20 T cell receptor beta chains listed next were all sequenced from one sample in a study of shared clonotypes between healthy human individuals (TCRdb year 2020). Libraries came from the immunoSEQ multiplex PCR assay. This immuneACCESS table, as held by TCRdb, lists in-frame sequences with V and J called but not all clones. Of the missing ones, under half trace to an unresolved V gene in checked studies; the others have no known cause. For this sample the table gives about 460,000 clones, of which approximately 80% were detected only once. The ten largest clones represent approximately 12% of the sample. Sequenced: PBMCs. The receptors were sampled from a woman in her forties in good health. Some clones in this sample may be carry-over from other donors' samples.

The chain couples TRBV4-1 to TRBJ2-1; 13 bases map to TRBD2. After removal of 4 bases from V and 4 bases from J, the junction contained 4 bases not matched to a gene. Germline CDR1 reads MGHRA; CDR2 reads YSYEKL. This CDR3 contains 16 residues. The CDR3 region has the DNA TGCGCCAGCAGCCGGCGGACTAGCGGGGGATACAATGAGCAGTTCTTC. The encoded protein is CASSRRTSGGYNEQFF.

This clone has a single count. The CDR3 nucleotides are TGTGCCAGCAGTCTCAGTGGGGGTCCGGGGGGCGAGACCCAGTACTTC. Its translation is CASSLSGGPGGETQYF. The chain is built from TRBV28 and TRBJ2-5; the D gene is possibly TRBD2 (7 bases). Germline V gene sequence: CDR1 MDHEN, CDR2 SYDVKM. V was cut by 5 bases and J by 5 bases, with 21 bases left in between. The length of the CDR3 is 16 residues.

The gene calls are TRBV5-4 and TRBJ1-1; TRBD1 matches 8 bases. Germline V gives CDR1 SGHNT, CDR2 YYREEE (reference sequence). This CDR3 has 13 amino acids. V dropped 2 bases and J dropped 8; count of bases not matched to a gene: 5. DNA for the CDR3: TGTGCCAGCAGCTTTACAGGGGGGACAGAAGCTTTCTTT. It translates to CASSFTGGTEAFF.

This chain uses TRBV9 with TRBJ1-1; tentative D call: TRBD1 (6 bases). The CDR3 is 14 amino acids. Trimming stripped 0 bases from V and 8 bases from J, with 14 bases between. The germline V gene has CDR1 SGDLS and CDR2 YYNGEE. In DNA form, the CDR3 reads TGTGCCAGCAGCGTAGGAAACAGGGCTTCAGAAGCTTTCTTT. Its translation is CASSVGNRASEAFF.

The chain is built from TRBV28 and TRBJ1-1; D may be TRBD1 (6 bases). The CDR3 is made up of 13 amino acids. Germline assignment: CDR1 MDHEN and CDR2 SYDVKM. Trimming shortened V by 7 bases and J by 4 bases, and 13 bases separated the two germline ends. The CDR3 loop is CASKGVWGTEAFF. The CDR3 DNA follows: TGTGCCAGCAAGGGGGTGTGGGGCACTGAAGCTTTCTTT.

In regard to this clone: A far larger clone is one nucleotide away, so this likely arose from a read error. The chain combines TRBV9 with TRBJ2-5; possibly TRBD1 or TRBD2 for D (5 bases each). The CDR3 has 15 residues. V shed 4 bases and J shed 5 bases, with 18 bases lying between them. Germline values: CDR1 SGDLS, CDR2 YYNGEE. The CDR3 DNA is TGTGCCAGCAGCACCTCCGGGGCCCTAACTGAGACCCAGTACTTC. Protein: CASSTSGALTETQYF.

Comment on this clone: Lacking the conserved final phenylalanine or tryptophan, this CDR3 likely reflects a read error. The gene calls are TRBV30 and TRBJ2-3; D not certain. The germline V gene encodes CDR1 GTSNPN and CDR2 SVGIG (reference sequence). The V end lost 5 bases, the J end lost 2 bases, and 8 bases lay between the germline ends. CDR3 length equals 12 residues. CDR3 sequence reads: CAWGDSTDTQYS. CDR3 DNA: TGTGCCTGGGGCGACTCCACAGATACGCAGTATTCT.

As concerns this clone: A far larger clone is off by one base, so a read error is likely. This CDR3 is also generated by other DNA sequences in the sample. The rearrangement joins TRBV5-1 to TRBJ1-1; possible D gene TRBD1, 6 bases. Germline V gene sequence: CDR1 SGHRS, CDR2 YFSETQ. V was clipped by 1 base and J by 4 bases, with 8 bases between them. The CDR3 is 13 amino acids. DNA of the CDR3: TGCGCCAGCAGCTTGAGGGGGGGCACTGAAGCTTTCTTT. It encodes CASSLRGGTEAFF.

The chain links TRBV4-3 to TRBJ1-1; possible D gene TRBD1, 5 bases. There are 16 residues in the CDR3. CDR1 and CDR2 from the germline V gene are LGHNA and YSLEER. V lost 4 bases and J 5 bases, leaving 20 bases between the germline ends. The CDR3 DNA reads as TGCGCCAGCAGCCCCGCGGTCCCAGGGTGGGGGACTGAAGCTTTCTTT. Its protein is CASSPAVPGWGTEAFF.

This clone was counted only a few times. The rearrangement joins TRBV7-2 to TRBJ2-4; D uncertain. CDR1 is SGHTA and CDR2 is FQGNSA in the germline V gene. The V and J ends lost 4 bases and 8 bases respectively, with 9 bases between them. The CDR3 runs 12 residues. CDR3 in amino acids: CASSSAADIQYF. CDR3 DNA sequence: TGTGCCAGCAGCTCCGCCGCGGACATTCAGTACTTC.

In nucleotides, the CDR3 is TGCAGCGTTGCGGGGGGTAGCGAAGAACCCTACGAGCAGTACTTC. Its protein product is CSVAGGSEEPYEQYF. V gene TRBV29-1 combines with J gene TRBJ2-7, with 7 bases lining up with TRBD2. Trimming took 4 bases from V and 2 from J; bases not matched to a gene: 11. Germline lookup yields CDR1 SQVTM and CDR2 ANQGSEA. The CDR3 extends over 15 amino acids.

This chain links TRBV5-4 with TRBJ2-1, with TRBD2 matching 8 bases. CDR1 and CDR2 (germline): SGHNT, YYREEE (reference sequence). The junction had 5 bases not matched to a gene; V was cut back by 3 bases and J by 3 bases. CDR3 size: 15 residues. The CDR3 sequence: CASSSEREYYNEQFF. The CDR3 coding sequence is TGTGCCAGCAGCTCGGAGCGGGAGTACTACAATGAGCAGTTCTTC. The full variable domain, with the rest looked up from reference TRBV5-4 and TRBJ2-1, is ETGVTQSPTHLIKTRGQQVTLRCSSQSGHNTVSWYQQALGQGPQFIFQYYREEENGRGNFPPRFSGLQFPNYSSELNVNALELDDSALYLCASSSEREYYNEQFFGPGTRLTVL.

This clone was counted many times. J is TRBJ2-5 and V is TRBV30; TRBD2 agrees at 10 bases. TRBJ2-7 matches the DNA end more closely, so the J call is doubtful. CDR1 is GTSNPN, CDR2 SVGIG, per germline (reference sequence). The CDR3 runs 16 residues. The CDR3 sequence is CAWSRFSGRLSYEQYF. The CDR3 DNA reads as TGTGCCTGGAGTCGATTTAGCGGGAGGTTATCCTACGAGCAGTACTTC.

V usage is TRBV10-1 and J usage is TRBJ2-7; the D is unclear. From germline, CDR1 is WNHNN and CDR2 SYGVQD (reference sequence). This CDR3 spans 11 amino acids. Trimming stripped 6 bases from V and 5 bases from J, with 8 bases between. CDR3 region: CASRHRNEQYF. Here the CDR3 DNA reads TGCGCCAGCAGGCATAGAAACGAGCAGTACTTC.

Comments on this clone: This could be a read error, since a much larger clone is one nucleotide away. The chain employs TRBV30 and TRBJ1-4; D uncertain. CDR3 length: 13 amino acids. V was pared by 1 base and J by 9 bases, with 12 bases between. Germline V CDR1 and CDR2: GTSNPN, SVGIG (reference sequence). The CDR3 DNA is TGTGCCTGGAGTGGGGGTGACAATAAAAAACTGTTTTTT. Translation: CAWSGGDNKKLFF.

The V and J genes are TRBV7-9 and TRBJ1-4, with 7 bases identical to TRBD1. Germline V gene data show CDR1 as SEHNR and CDR2 as FQNEAQ (reference sequence). CDR3 length: 15 amino acids. V lost 0 bases to trimming and J lost 5 bases; unmatched junction nucleotides: 3. CDR3 amino acids: CASSLAMTGNEKLFF. The CDR3 coding sequence is TGTGCCAGCAGCTTAGCAATGACAGGGAATGAAAAACTGTTTTTT.

The chain uses TRBV2 and TRBJ2-7; no firm D call. Germline CDR1 reads SNHLY; CDR2 reads FYNNEI. V was trimmed by 3 bases and J by 7 bases, leaving 16 bases between them. The CDR3 is made up of 14 amino acids. The CDR3 DNA is TGTGCCAGCAGTGAGGCAGCCTCCTTGGCGGAGCAGTACTTC. It encodes CASSEAASLAEQYF.

The chain uses TRBV7-3 and TRBJ2-3, with D possibly being TRBD1 (6 bases). The CDR3 has 14 amino acids. The germline V and J ends were trimmed by 2 bases and 4 bases, with 10 bases remaining between them. CDR1 SGHTA and CDR2 FQGTGA come from the germline V gene. CDR3 DNA sequence: TGTGCCAGCAGCTTAGGACAGTTGCCAGATACGCAGTATTTT. Protein: CASSLGQLPDTQYF.

This sequence joins TRBV7-9 and TRBJ2-7, with 7 bases fitting TRBD1. CDR1 SEHNR and CDR2 FQNEAQ come from the germline V gene (reference sequence). V shed 4 bases, J shed 4 bases, and the junction held 10 bases outside the gene matches. The CDR3 is made up of 15 amino acids. The CDR3 is CASSSGQQGLYEQYF. CDR3 nucleotide sequence: TGTGCCAGCAGCTCGGGACAGCAAGGCTTATACGAGCAGTACTTC.

The sample holds a few counts of this clone. The chain combines TRBV10-3 with TRBJ2-1; 8 nucleotides match TRBD2. The CDR3 consists of 17 residues. V shed 0 bases, J shed 0 bases, and the junction held 4 bases outside the gene matches. Germline CDR1 and CDR2: ENHRY and SYGVKD. CDR3 protein: CAISESGSGISYNEQFF. Here the CDR3 DNA reads TGTGCCATCAGTGAGTCAGGTAGCGGGATCTCCTACAATGAGCAGTTCTTC.